This TCR beta chain is drawn from a study of CD8+CD57+ T cells in acquired aplastic anemia. Turning to the study itself: The study obtained an average of 3.2 ug of DNA from sorted CD4+ and CD8+ cells.

Study-wide points: There were over 25 CD8+ CDR3 sequences that occurred in both patients and controls.

CDR1 and CDR2 (germline): MGHDK, SYGVNS. Deletions cut 4 bases from V and 3 bases from J, with 15 bases between. The CDR3 extends over 15 amino acids. Sequenced patients had shown CD8+CD57+ cell expansion by flow cytometry. With no exception, the patients had severe acquired aplastic anemia. Patient blood was sampled before any therapy had been received. For CDR3 and TCR beta VDJ profiling, genomic DNA was the template used. TCRdb re-called the reads with MiXCR, one entry per CDR3 protein. Among hundreds of thousands of distinct CDR3 sequences listed, under 60% were seen once. Of note for this clonotype: Antigen specificity is unknown.

This sequence joins TRBV25-1 and TRBJ1-1; D is perhaps TRBD1 (5 bases). The material sequenced was sorted CD4+, CD8+, or CD8+CD57+ T cells (not recorded which) from PBMCs. This clonotype originated in a human donor with aplastic anemia. The CDR3 spells CASSGLLGEHTEAFF. CDR3 DNA sequence: TGTGCCAGCAGTGGGCTTCTGGGGGAACACACTGAAGCTTTCTTT.